This T cell receptor beta chain was recovered during a study of cytomegalovirus exposure and HLA in healthy donors. Trimming took 6 bases from V and 4 from J, leaving 10 bases between them. Germline CDR1 reads SNHLY; CDR2 reads FYNNEI. The CDR3 length is 12 residues. The PCR contained 60 Vbeta and 13 Jbeta primers. Using immunoSEQ multiplex PCR, the repertoire was profiled, and TCRdb retains in-frame clones only, with some absent. Of 100,000 to 130,000 clones detected, about 80% appear once; the ten largest clones hold roughly 2.7%. V and J are TRBV2 and TRBJ2-7; no definite D call. Specimen: PBMCs. The clonotype was recovered from a man aged 25-40 years in good health and CMV-seropositive. The CDR3 protein is CASRGLEYEQYF. As DNA, the CDR3 is TGTGCCAGCAGGGGCTTAGAGTACGAGCAGTACTTC. The whole variable domain, filled in from reference TRBV2 and TRBJ2-7, reads EPEVTQTPSHQVTQMGQEVILRCVPISNHLYFYWYRQILGQKVEFLVSFYNNEISEKSEIFDDQFSVERPDGSNFTLKIRSTKLEDSAMYFCASRGLEYEQYFGPGTRLTVT.